Listed here are 24 T cell receptor beta chains from one sample, sequenced in a study of Ad26.COV2.S vaccination and SARS-CoV-2 variants. Sample treatment: roughly 20 received Ad26.COV2.S at low or high dose, single or two shots; a few received placebo; per-sample allocation not given. Collection of the samples took place on day 63 after the first injection of vaccine or placebo. Clones were sequenced by immunoSEQ multiplex PCR, and TCRdb holds only the in-frame ones, with some missing. Seen here are about 350,000 clones, roughly 90% observed once, and the top ten hold roughly 10%. Specimen: peripheral blood, collected in a trial of Ad26.COV2.S vaccine versus placebo. The receptor source for this set is a person between 18 and 65 years old who received the Ad26.COV2.S COVID-19 vaccine or a placebo.

Here the CDR3 DNA reads TGTGCCAGCAGTTTCCTTTTCGGGGGGGACCATTACGAGCAGTACTTC. Protein: CASSFLFGGDHYEQYF. V is TRBV28 and J is TRBJ2-7; 8 bases fit TRBD2. The CDR3 is made up of 16 amino acids. The V gene end was trimmed by 3 bases and the J gene end by 4 bases; junction bases not matched to a gene: 11. CDR1 is MDHEN, CDR2 SYDVKM, per germline.

The genes are TRBV3-1 (or the pseudogene TRBV3-2) and TRBJ2-1; the D is unclear. CDR1 is LGHDT, CDR2 YNNKEL, per germline (reference sequence). The CDR3 sequence is 15 residues long. Trimming removed 1 base from V and 1 base from J, with 8 bases in between. The DNA of the CDR3 is TGTGCCAGCAGCCAAGCCCAGATATCCTACAATGAGCAGTTCTTC. Protein product: CASSQAQISYNEQFF.

This clone turned up a few times. V gene TRBV7-2 combines with J gene TRBJ1-5; possibly TRBD1 for D (5 bases). This CDR3 has 16 residues. V lost 1 base, J lost 5 bases, and 15 bases lay in between. CDR1 and CDR2 (germline): SGHTA, FQGNSA. The CDR3 DNA reads TGTGCCAGCAGCTTAGGGGGGACCTCAATCTATCAGCCCCAGCATTTT. Its protein product is CASSLGGTSIYQPQHF.

The chain links TRBV6-6 to TRBJ2-2, with D possibly TRBD1 on 5 matching bases. The V end lost 6 bases, the J end lost 1 base, and 12 bases lay between the germline ends. Germline CDR1 reads MNHNY; CDR2 reads SVGAGI (reference sequence). The CDR3 has 15 amino acids. The CDR3 DNA is TGTGCCAGCAGCCCCCGTCAGGGGAACACCGGGGAGCTGTTTTTT. Its translation is CASSPRQGNTGELFF.

J is TRBJ1-5 and V is TRBV4-3, with D perhaps matching TRBD1 (5 bases). There are 15 residues in the CDR3. Germline assignment: CDR1 LGHNA and CDR2 YSLEER. Trimming stripped 0 bases from V and 7 bases from J, with 13 bases between. The CDR3 DNA is TGCGCCAGCAGCCAAGAATCAGGGCGGTTCCAGCCCCAGCATTTT. This encodes CASSQESGRFQPQHF.

A few counts support this clone. The chain employs TRBV28 and TRBJ2-1; 7 nucleotides align to TRBD2. The CDR3 is made up of 16 amino acids. J lost 1 base, V lost 3 bases, and 6 bases had no gene match. Germline V gene lookup returns CDR1 MDHEN and CDR2 SYDVKM. The CDR3 is CASSFVQRGSYNEQFF. Here the CDR3 DNA reads TGTGCCAGCAGTTTCGTCCAGCGGGGTTCCTACAATGAGCAGTTCTTC.

This clone was counted once. The J gene is TRBJ2-7, the V gene TRBV6-5, with D possibly TRBD1 on 6 matching bases. This CDR3 contains 15 residues. Per germline, CDR1 MNHEY and CDR2 SVGAGI. The V and J ends lost 2 bases and 2 bases respectively, with 13 bases between them. Written as DNA, the CDR3 is TGTGCCAGCAGTTACCAGGGGTCCGGAGCCTACGAGCAGTACTTC. Its protein is CASSYQGSGAYEQYF.

The chain employs TRBV7-9 and TRBJ2-7; the D is unclear. CDR1 is SEHNR, CDR2 FQNEAQ, per germline (reference sequence). Trimming took off 5 bases at V and 3 bases at J, with 23 bases between the two ends. This CDR3 is 17 amino acids long. DNA of the CDR3: TGTGCCAGCAGCAAGTATGGGCAGACCCGGCGCTACTACGAGCAGTACTTC. Residues: CASSKYGQTRRYYEQYF.

This clone occurred a few times. This rearrangement joins TRBV5-1 to TRBJ2-2, with D possibly being TRBD1 or TRBD2 (5 bases each). Germline V gene data show CDR1 as SGHRS and CDR2 as YFSETQ. Trimming took off 4 bases at V and 3 bases at J, with 19 bases between the two ends. This CDR3 is built from 17 residues. The CDR3: CASSQRFGADHTGELFF. The CDR3 coding sequence is TGCGCCAGCAGCCAACGATTCGGGGCGGACCACACCGGGGAGCTGTTTTTT.

V usage is TRBV13 and J usage is TRBJ2-3; 8 nucleotides line up with TRBD2. Trimming removed 5 bases from V and 0 bases from J; junction bases left unmatched: 10. CDR3 length: 17 residues. Germline V gene data show CDR1 as PRHDT and CDR2 as FYEKMQ (reference sequence). The CDR3 loop is CASSPSGRGVSTDTQYF. CDR3 bases: TGTGCCAGCAGCCCCAGCGGGCGGGGGGTTAGCACAGATACGCAGTATTTT.

CDR3 sequence reads: CASSATGLGNEKLFF. The CDR3 DNA reads TGTGCCAGCAGCGCCACGGGCCTAGGAAACGAAAAACTGTTTTTT. This sequence joins TRBV9 and TRBJ1-4; D is undetermined. This CDR3 has 15 amino acids. V shed 3 bases and J shed 8 bases, with 17 bases lying between them. CDR1 and CDR2 from the germline V gene are SGDLS and YYNGEE.

V and J are TRBV25-1 and TRBJ2-5; possible D gene TRBD2, 6 bases. CDR1 and CDR2 (germline): MGHDK, SYGVNS. V dropped 6 bases and J dropped 5 bases, with 13 bases sitting between them. The CDR3 is 13 residues long. This CDR3 reads CASSLLEGETQYF. In nucleotides, the CDR3 is TGTGCCAGCAGCCTGTTGGAGGGGGAGACCCAGTACTTC.

J is TRBJ2-7 and V is TRBV18; 12 bases line up with TRBD2. The CDR3 runs to 14 residues. The junction had 3 bases not matched to a gene; V was cut back by 3 bases and J by 6 bases. Germline CDR1 and CDR2: KGHSH and LQKENI. In DNA form, the CDR3 reads TGTGCCAGCTCACCCGGACTAGCGGGGACCGAGCAGTACTTC. As protein: CASSPGLAGTEQYF.

This sequence joins TRBV7-2 and TRBJ1-1; possibly TRBD1 for D (6 bases). The ends were cut back, 0 bases at V and 4 bases at J, with 9 bases in the middle. Germline CDR1 is SGHTA and CDR2 is FQGNSA. The CDR3 is made up of 14 amino acids. CDR3 region: CASSLAGGRTEAFF. CDR3 nucleotide sequence: TGTGCCAGCAGCTTAGCCGGGGGGCGCACTGAAGCTTTCTTT.

The rearrangement uses TRBV19 and TRBJ2-7, with D tentatively TRBD2 (5 bases). The germline V gene encodes CDR1 LNHDA and CDR2 SQIVND (reference sequence). This CDR3 has 16 amino acids. V lost 5 bases to trimming and J lost 0 bases, with 17 bases between them. CDR3 residues: CASSFNLGLHSYEQYF. The CDR3 bases are TGTGCCAGTAGTTTTAATCTAGGACTCCACTCCTACGAGCAGTACTTC.

The chain is built from TRBV7-2 and TRBJ1-2; D is perhaps TRBD1 (5 bases). CDR1 is SGHTA and CDR2 is FQGNSA in the germline V gene. V lost 5 bases to trimming and J lost 6 bases, with 13 bases between them. CDR3 length: 13 residues. The CDR3 DNA sequence: TGTGCCAGCAGCACCGGGGACTTAAATGGCTACACCTTC. The encoded protein is CASSTGDLNGYTF.

The chain combines TRBV7-2 with TRBJ1-6; D is perhaps TRBD1 (5 bases). Deletions cut 4 bases from V and 1 base from J, with 8 bases between. Per the germline V gene, CDR1 is SGHTA and CDR2 is FQGNSA. This CDR3 has 15 amino acids. The CDR3 sequence: CASSSDRSYNSPLHF. The CDR3 DNA follows: TGTGCCAGCAGCTCCGACAGATCCTATAATTCACCCCTCCACTTT.

The J gene is TRBJ2-3, the V gene TRBV5-6; 11 nucleotides align to TRBD2. Germline CDR1 is SGHDT and CDR2 is YYEEEE. There are 17 residues in the CDR3. The junction had 11 bases not matched to a gene; V was cut back by 3 bases and J by 5 bases. The CDR3 reads CASSYGAGLAEKDTQYF. The CDR3 DNA follows: TGTGCCAGCAGCTACGGGGCGGGACTAGCGGAAAAAGATACGCAGTATTTT.

V and J are TRBV11-3 and TRBJ1-2; 7 nucleotides agree with TRBD1. Germline CDR1 is SGHNT and CDR2 is YENEEA. This CDR3 has 15 residues. The J segment lost 0 bases and the V segment lost 5 bases, leaving 6 bases of the junction unmatched. For the CDR3, the DNA is TGTGCCAGCAGCCCCCAGGGACAGCCTAACTATGGCTACACCTTC. Translating it yields CASSPQGQPNYGYTF.

The chain recombines TRBV29-1 with TRBJ1-2, with D perhaps TRBD1 (5 bases). V gave up 4 bases and J gave up 5 bases, with 8 bases separating them. The CDR3 runs to 11 residues. The germline V gene encodes CDR1 SQVTM and CDR2 ANQGSEA. CDR3 DNA: TGCAGCGTTGTGGGGGAATATGGCTACACCTTC. As protein: CSVVGEYGYTF.

The DNA for the CDR3 is TGTGCCAGCAGGCCCGGGGGTGAACAAAAACTGTTTTTT. Encoded protein: CASRPGGEQKLFF. The chain uses TRBV28 and TRBJ1-4; tentatively, D is TRBD1 (5 bases). Trimming removed 6 bases at V and 9 bases at J, with 14 bases between. The germline gives CDR1 MDHEN, CDR2 SYDVKM. The CDR3 is 13 amino acids. The full variable domain, in which reference TRBV28 and TRBJ1-4 provide the parts outside the CDR3, is DVKVTQSSRYLVKRTGEKVFLECVQDMDHENMFWYRQDPGLGLRLIYFSYDVKMKEKGDIPEGYSVSREKKERFSLILESASTNQTSMYLCASRPGGEQKLFFGSGTQLSVL.

The chain couples TRBV29-1 to TRBJ2-7; TRBD1 agrees at 7 bases. Germline V gene lookup returns CDR1 SQVTM and CDR2 ANQGSEA. The V and J ends lost 6 bases and 6 bases, in that order; junction bases with no gene match: 8. The CDR3 consists of 12 residues. The CDR3 loop reads CSVTGSQREQYF. In DNA, the CDR3 is TGCAGCGTGACAGGGAGCCAGCGCGAGCAGTACTTC.

This clone was detected a few times. The chain has TRBV28 and TRBJ2-5; 12 positions match TRBD2. The ends lost 4 bases at V and 1 base at J; junction bases unmatched: 7. The CDR3 extends over 17 amino acids. Germline CDR1 reads MDHEN; CDR2 reads SYDVKM. The CDR3 DNA reads TGTGCCAGCAGTTGGACTAGCGGGGATAAACGCCAAGAGACCCAGTACTTC. The encoded protein is CASSWTSGDKRQETQYF.

J is TRBJ2-7 and V is TRBV19; possibly TRBD1 for D (7 bases). Germline CDR1 is LNHDA and CDR2 is SQIVND (reference sequence). The CDR3 contains 14 residues. Deletions cut 4 bases from V and 2 bases from J, with 12 bases between. The CDR3 DNA reads as TGTGCCAGTAGTAGCGGGACAGTCACCTACGAGCAGTACTTC. Its protein is CASSSGTVTYEQYF.